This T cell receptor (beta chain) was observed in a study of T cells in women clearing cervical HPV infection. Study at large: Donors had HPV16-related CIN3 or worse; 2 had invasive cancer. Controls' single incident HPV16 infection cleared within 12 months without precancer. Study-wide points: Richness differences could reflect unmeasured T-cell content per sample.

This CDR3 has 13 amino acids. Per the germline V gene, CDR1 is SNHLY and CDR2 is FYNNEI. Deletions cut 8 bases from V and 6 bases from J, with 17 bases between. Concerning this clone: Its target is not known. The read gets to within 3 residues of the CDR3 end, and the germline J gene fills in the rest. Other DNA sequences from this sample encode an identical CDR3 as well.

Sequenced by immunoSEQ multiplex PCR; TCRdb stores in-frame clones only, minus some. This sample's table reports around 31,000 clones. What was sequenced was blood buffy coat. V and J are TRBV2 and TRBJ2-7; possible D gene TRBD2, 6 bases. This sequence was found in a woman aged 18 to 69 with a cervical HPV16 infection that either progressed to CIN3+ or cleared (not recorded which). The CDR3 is CASGGTGNGEQYF. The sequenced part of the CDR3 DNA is TGTGCCAGCGGGGGGACGGGGAATGGCGAG.